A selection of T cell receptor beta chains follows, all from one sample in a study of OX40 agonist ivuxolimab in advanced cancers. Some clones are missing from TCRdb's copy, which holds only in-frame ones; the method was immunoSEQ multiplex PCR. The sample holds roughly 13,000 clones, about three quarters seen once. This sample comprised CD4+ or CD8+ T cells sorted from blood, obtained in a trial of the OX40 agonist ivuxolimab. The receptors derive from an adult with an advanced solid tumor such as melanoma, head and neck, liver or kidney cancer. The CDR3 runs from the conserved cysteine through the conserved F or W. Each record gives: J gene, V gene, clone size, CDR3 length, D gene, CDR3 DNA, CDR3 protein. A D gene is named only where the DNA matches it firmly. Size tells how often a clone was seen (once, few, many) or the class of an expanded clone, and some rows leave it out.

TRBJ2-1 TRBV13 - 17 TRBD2 TGTGCCAGCAGCCTAGGACTTAGCGGGGGGGCCGGCAATGAGCAGTTCTTC CASSLGLSGGAGNEQFF
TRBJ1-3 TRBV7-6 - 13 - TGTGCCAGCGTTGAGGGAACTGGAAACACCATATATTTT CASVEGTGNTIYF
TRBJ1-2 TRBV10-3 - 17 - TGTGCCATCAGTGACCAAGCTTTACAGGCCCAACACAGGGGCTACACCTTC CAISDQALQAQHRGYTF
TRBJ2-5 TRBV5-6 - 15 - TGTGCCAGCAGCGCGACCCAGGGTAATCGAGAGACCCAGTACTTC CASSATQGNRETQYF
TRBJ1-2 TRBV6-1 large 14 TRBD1 TGTGCCAGCAACCCACAGGGGGGGAATCTGGGCTACACCTTC CASNPQGGNLGYTF
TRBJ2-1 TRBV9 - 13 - TGTGCCAGCGAGAGGGGAAATACAAGGGAGCAGTTCTTC CASERGNTREQFF
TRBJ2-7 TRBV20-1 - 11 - TGCAGTGCTAGGACAGGCTACGAGCAGTACTTC CSARTGYEQYF
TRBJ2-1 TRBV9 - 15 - TGTGCCAGCAGCGTAGAAATTGTCCCCTACAATGAGCAGTTCTTC CASSVEIVPYNEQFF
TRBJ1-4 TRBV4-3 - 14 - TGCGCCAGCAGCCCTGAAGGGAGTAGCGAAAAACTGTTTTTT CASSPEGSSEKLFF
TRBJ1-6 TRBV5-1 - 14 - TGCGCCAGCAGCTTGTTACAGGGAAATTCACCCCTCCACTTT CASSLLQGNSPLHF
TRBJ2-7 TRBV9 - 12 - TGTGCCAGCAGCGTCTTCGAGGGGGAGCAGTACTTC CASSVFEGEQYF
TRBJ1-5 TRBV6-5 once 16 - TGTGCCAGCAGTTATGTAGACCGCGAGCTAAATCAGCCCCAGCATTTT CASSYVDRELNQPQHF
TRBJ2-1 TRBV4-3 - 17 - TGCGCCAGCAGCCGACTAAATTCCCTAGCGACAGACAATGAGCAGTTCTTC CASSRLNSLATDNEQFF
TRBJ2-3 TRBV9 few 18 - TGTGCCAGCAGCCAATATGATGGGGGGCTATCCTCCGCAGATACGCAGTATTTT CASSQYDGGLSSADTQYF
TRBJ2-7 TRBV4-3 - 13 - TGCGCCAGCAGCCAAGCAGCGGGCTACGAGCAGTACTTC CASSQAAGYEQYF
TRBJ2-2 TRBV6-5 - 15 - TGTGCCAGCAGTTTATGGGCAGGGCCATTCGGGGAGCTGTTTTTT CASSLWAGPFGELFF
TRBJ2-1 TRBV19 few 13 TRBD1 TGTGCCAGTAGTATCAGACAGGGGAATGAGCAGTTCTTC CASSIRQGNEQFF
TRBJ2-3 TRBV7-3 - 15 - TGTGCCAGCAGCCGATTATCGGGGGGCACAGATACGCAGTATTTT CASSRLSGGTDTQYF
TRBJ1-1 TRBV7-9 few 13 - TGTGCCAGCCGGCGGGATGGGGGTACTGAAGCTTTCTTT CASRRDGGTEAFF
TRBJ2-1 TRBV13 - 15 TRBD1 TGTGCCAGCAGCTTAGGTGGACAGGGGACGACTGAGCAGTTCTTC CASSLGGQGTTEQFF
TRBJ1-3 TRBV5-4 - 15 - TGTGCCAGCAGCATGGACCTAGCCTCTGGAAACACCATATATTTT CASSMDLASGNTIYF
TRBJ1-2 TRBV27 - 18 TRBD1 TGTGCCAGCAGTCCGTCCGCGGGACAGGGGGCGAAAAACTATGGCTACACCTTC CASSPSAGQGAKNYGYTF
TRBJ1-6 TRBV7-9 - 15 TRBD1 TGTGCCAGCAGCTCTCGGACAGGGGACAATTCACCCCTCCACTTT CASSSRTGDNSPLHF
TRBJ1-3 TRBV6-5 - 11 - TGTGCCAGCAGCTTCGGAAACACCATATATTTT CASSFGNTIYF
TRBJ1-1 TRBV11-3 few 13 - TGTGCCAGCAGCTTAACGGATCGGACTGAAGCTTTCTTT CASSLTDRTEAFF
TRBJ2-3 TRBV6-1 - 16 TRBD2 TGTGCCAGCAGTGGCAGCCGGGGGAGGGTCACAGATACGCAGTATTTT CASSGSRGRVTDTQYF
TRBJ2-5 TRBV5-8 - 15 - TGTGCCAGCAGCTTGACAGGGTTGTCCGGAGAGACCCAGTACTTC CASSLTGLSGETQYF